This T cell receptor (beta chain) was recovered during a study of T cell repertoires in cytomegalovirus infection. Study-wide background: Newly reported HLA-C-restricted and thoroughly characterized HLA-B-restricted CMV epitopes were employed. It can be stated that public TCR beta signatures indicated CMV infection as well as a matching HLA type. Whole-study findings and limits: The ex vivo response was dominated by HLA-C-restricted CMV-specific TCR beta clonotypes.

TCRdb itself ran the reads through MiXCR, one entry per CDR3 protein. The table has about 890,000 distinct CDR3 sequences, around 29% seen once. Trimming at V came to 5 bases and at J to 7 bases, leaving 13 bases not matched to a gene. This CDR3 has 15 residues. Germline V gene sequence: CDR1 SGHNT, CDR2 YYREEE (reference sequence). Concerning this clonotype itself: Its antigen is unknown.

The sample here was cultured CD8+ T cells from PBMCs, taken from culture after CMV antigen stimulation. This clonotype was sampled from a human donor in good health (CMV status not recorded). Some clones in this sample may be carry-over from other donors' samples. The chain recombines TRBV5-4 with TRBJ2-7, with 9 bases lining up with TRBD2. The CDR3 nucleotides read TGTGCCAGCAGTTCCGGGACTAGCAAGTTACTAGAGCAGTACGTC. It specifies CASSSGTSKLLEQYV.